This entry describes one TCR beta chain. The antigen is undetermined. This sample is part of a study of OX40 agonist ivuxolimab in advanced cancers. Measured with immunoSEQ multiplex PCR; TCRdb has only the in-frame clones, and not every one. The sample lists approximately 90,000 clones; under 95% were seen once. The study, taken as a whole, reports: CD4+ and CD8+ T cells in blood underwent clonal expansion by week 6 at 0.1 to 3.0 mg/kg.

The CDR3 has 16 amino acids. V lost 2 bases to trimming and J lost 0 bases; unmatched junction nucleotides: 6. Germline lookup yields CDR1 MGHRA and CDR2 YSYEKL. V usage is TRBV4-1 and J usage is TRBJ1-1, with 7 bases lining up with TRBD1. The receptor's source is an adult with an advanced solid tumor such as melanoma, head and neck, liver or kidney cancer. Sequenced here: CD4+ or CD8+ T cells sorted from blood, sampled in a trial of the OX40 agonist ivuxolimab. DNA for the CDR3: TGCGCCAGCAGCCAACACCGACAGGGTTTGAACACTGAAGCTTTCTTT. Amino acid sequence: CASSQHRQGLNTEAFF.